This is a list of T cell receptor beta chains from one sample in a study of T cell repertoires in cytomegalovirus infection. From the reads, TCRdb called clonotypes with MiXCR, one entry per CDR3 protein. The sample shows about a million distinct CDR3 sequences, around 30% of them seen only once. These TCRs' antigens remain unknown. The sample was cultured CD8+ T cells from PBMCs, taken from culture after CMV antigen stimulation. The origin of the receptors is a human donor in good health (CMV status not recorded). Some clones in this sample may be carry-over from other donors' samples. Both conserved end residues are part of each CDR3. The D gene is left open where the match is weak. Not all rows give a size; the values are once, few, many and, for expanded clones, a class.

clone_size: few; v_call: TRBV10-3; d_call: TRBD1; j_call: TRBJ1-2; cdr3_aa: CAIRDRGGHTF; cdr3_nt: TGTGCCATCCGCGACAGGGGTGGACACACCTTC
clone_size: -; v_call: TRBV7-9; d_call: -; j_call: TRBJ1-2; cdr3_aa: CASSLDAGTYGYTF; cdr3_nt: TGTGCCAGCAGCTTAGATGCAGGGACCTATGGCTACACCTTC
clone_size: many; v_call: TRBV7-2; d_call: TRBD2; j_call: TRBJ2-3; cdr3_aa: CASSLVSGGLTDTQYF; cdr3_nt: TGTGCCAGCAGCTTAGTTAGCGGGGGACTCACAGATACGCAGTATTTT
clone_size: -; v_call: TRBV5-4; d_call: -; j_call: TRBJ2-7; cdr3_aa: CAIPGPTPYEQYF; cdr3_nt: TGTGCCATCCCCGGGCCTACGCCCTACGAGCAGTACTTC
clone_size: -; v_call: TRBV15; d_call: -; j_call: TRBJ1-1; cdr3_aa: CATSRERGANTEAFF; cdr3_nt: TGTGCCACCAGCAGAGAGAGAGGGGCGAACACTGAAGCTTTCTTT
clone_size: -; v_call: TRBV18; d_call: -; j_call: TRBJ2-3; cdr3_aa: CASSPPISLKADTQYF; cdr3_nt: TGTGCCAGCTCACCACCAATCTCCCTCAAGGCAGATACGCAGTATTTT
clone_size: few; v_call: TRBV12-5; d_call: -; j_call: TRBJ2-5; cdr3_aa: CASAGVEETQYF; cdr3_nt: TGTGCTAGTGCGGGGGTCGAAGAGACCCAGTACTTC
clone_size: -; v_call: TRBV28; d_call: TRBD2; j_call: TRBJ2-1; cdr3_aa: CASSPLRGGVNEQFF; cdr3_nt: TGTGCCAGCAGTCCCCTTCGGGGGGGGGTCAATGAGCAGTTCTTC
clone_size: once; v_call: TRBV13; d_call: -; j_call: TRBJ2-3; cdr3_aa: CASSRGTAATDTQYF; cdr3_nt: TGTGCCAGCAGCCGCGGGACAGCGGCTACAGATACGCAGTATTTT
clone_size: -; v_call: TRBV4-1; d_call: -; j_call: TRBJ2-5; cdr3_aa: CASSQEVPGLETQYF; cdr3_nt: TGCGCCAGCAGCCAAGAGGTACCCGGGTTAGAGACCCAGTACTTC
clone_size: few; v_call: TRBV6-1; d_call: TRBD1; j_call: TRBJ2-7; cdr3_aa: CASRTGTGASYEQYF; cdr3_nt: TGTGCCAGCAGGACCGGGACAGGGGCCTCCTACGAGCAGTACTTC
clone_size: -; v_call: TRBV28; d_call: TRBD2; j_call: TRBJ2-3; cdr3_aa: CASSLTGPRGGRDTQYF; cdr3_nt: TGTGCCAGCAGTTTGACAGGCCCACGGGGGGGGCGTGATACGCAGTATTTT
clone_size: few; v_call: TRBV19; d_call: -; j_call: TRBJ1-1; cdr3_aa: CASSPWGDGTEAFF; cdr3_nt: TGTGCCAGTAGTCCCTGGGGGGATGGCACTGAAGCTTTCTTT
clone_size: -; v_call: TRBV2; d_call: -; j_call: TRBJ1-2; cdr3_aa: CASSKQGESILYGYTF; cdr3_nt: TGTGCCAGCAGTAAACAGGGAGAATCGATTCTCTATGGCTACACCTTC
clone_size: -; v_call: TRBV18; d_call: -; j_call: TRBJ1-6; cdr3_aa: CASLPDRYNSPLHF; cdr3_nt: TGTGCCAGCTTACCGGACAGATATAATTCACCCCTCCACTTT
clone_size: -; v_call: TRBV7-6; d_call: TRBD1; j_call: TRBJ2-2; cdr3_aa: CASSSLLGTDINTGELFF; cdr3_nt: TGTGCCAGCAGTTCCCTACTCGGGACAGATATTAACACCGGGGAGCTGTTTTTT
clone_size: -; v_call: TRBV27; d_call: TRBD1; j_call: TRBJ1-1; cdr3_aa: CASSLNTGGGTEAFF; cdr3_nt: TGTGCCAGCAGTCTAAACACAGGGGGCGGCACTGAAGCTTTCTTT
clone_size: few; v_call: TRBV5-4; d_call: TRBD1; j_call: TRBJ2-7; cdr3_aa: CASSSLDRSYNEQYF; cdr3_nt: TGTGCCAGCAGCTCGTTGGACAGGTCTTACAACGAGCAGTACTTC
clone_size: -; v_call: TRBV7-3; d_call: -; j_call: TRBJ1-4; cdr3_aa: CASSSEQGFQEKLFF; cdr3_nt: TGTGCCAGCAGCTCGGAACAGGGATTTCAGGAAAAACTGTTTTTT
clone_size: -; v_call: TRBV12-3/TRBV12-4; d_call: TRBD2; j_call: TRBJ2-4; cdr3_aa: CASSSLAGGGDIQYF; cdr3_nt: TGTGCCAGCAGTTCACTAGCGGGGGGTGGGGACATTCAGTACTTC
clone_size: few; v_call: TRBV6-5; d_call: TRBD2; j_call: TRBJ2-3; cdr3_aa: CASTRFGRRGDSDTQYF; cdr3_nt: TGTGCCAGCACCCGCTTTGGTCGGCGGGGGGACTCAGATACGCAGTATTTT
clone_size: -; v_call: TRBV20-1; d_call: TRBD2; j_call: TRBJ2-7; cdr3_aa: CSAPGTTTYEQYF; cdr3_nt: TGCAGTGCTCCCGGGACTACGACCTACGAGCAGTACTTC
clone_size: many; v_call: TRBV6-5; d_call: TRBD1; j_call: TRBJ2-3; cdr3_aa: CASSYRVDRVDTQYF; cdr3_nt: TGTGCCAGCAGTTACCGGGTCGACAGGGTAGATACGCAGTATTTT
clone_size: many; v_call: TRBV12-3/TRBV12-4; d_call: -; j_call: TRBJ2-3; cdr3_aa: CASSLASTDTQYF; cdr3_nt: TGTGCCAGCAGCTTAGCTAGCACAGATACGCAGTATTTT
clone_size: once; v_call: TRBV5-6; d_call: -; j_call: TRBJ2-3; cdr3_aa: CASSLFRTRYSTDTQYF; cdr3_nt: TGTGCCAGCAGCCTCTTTCGGACAAGGTATAGCACAGATACGCAGTATTTT
clone_size: few; v_call: TRBV27; d_call: -; j_call: TRBJ2-7; cdr3_aa: CASSLSGASEQYF; cdr3_nt: TGTGCCAGCAGTTTATCAGGCGCGAGTGAGCAGTACTTC
clone_size: -; v_call: TRBV9; d_call: -; j_call: TRBJ1-5; cdr3_aa: CASSPLLAGDYTQHF; cdr3_nt: TGTGCCAGCAGCCCTCTTCTAGCGGGAGACTATACGCAGCATTTT
clone_size: -; v_call: TRBV3-1; d_call: -; j_call: TRBJ2-1; cdr3_aa: CASSQDLQGGPTSDEQFF; cdr3_nt: TGTGCCAGCAGCCAAGATCTTCAGGGGGGGCCGACATCAGATGAGCAGTTCTTC
clone_size: few; v_call: TRBV19; d_call: -; j_call: TRBJ2-2; cdr3_aa: CASSTFSTPNTGELFF; cdr3_nt: TGTGCCAGTAGTACGTTCTCCACACCGAACACCGGGGAGCTGTTTTTT
clone_size: -; v_call: TRBV10-3; d_call: -; j_call: TRBJ2-7; cdr3_aa: CAISGTDPQTRYF; cdr3_nt: TGTGCCATCAGTGGGACAGACCCCCAAACGCGGTACTTC
clone_size: -; v_call: TRBV4-1; d_call: -; j_call: TRBJ2-1; cdr3_aa: CASRGSSYEQFF; cdr3_nt: TGCGCCAGCAGAGGTTCTAGCTATGAGCAGTTCTTC
clone_size: -; v_call: TRBV7-6; d_call: TRBD2; j_call: TRBJ2-3; cdr3_aa: CASSSYLGGGTDTQYF; cdr3_nt: TGTGCCAGCAGCTCCTACCTGGGGGGGGGCACAGATACGCAGTATTTT
clone_size: few; v_call: TRBV2; d_call: -; j_call: TRBJ1-2; cdr3_aa: CASSESSGPLGYTF; cdr3_nt: TGTGCCAGCAGTGAATCTTCAGGGCCCCTTGGCTACACCTTC
clone_size: -; v_call: TRBV5-5; d_call: -; j_call: TRBJ2-5; cdr3_aa: CASSPRPAEETQYF; cdr3_nt: TGTGCCAGCAGCCCCCGTCCAGCCGAAGAGACCCAGTACTTC
clone_size: few; v_call: TRBV28; d_call: -; j_call: TRBJ2-4; cdr3_aa: CASSLPAFDIQYF; cdr3_nt: TGTGCCAGCAGTCTTCCAGCGTTCGACATTCAGTACTTC
clone_size: -; v_call: TRBV7-4; d_call: TRBD1; j_call: TRBJ2-1; cdr3_aa: CASSSSDRGTWYEQFF; cdr3_nt: TGTGCCAGCAGCTCCTCGGACAGGGGAACGTGGTATGAGCAGTTCTTC
clone_size: -; v_call: TRBV7-3; d_call: -; j_call: TRBJ1-2; cdr3_aa: CASSLTTGYGYTF; cdr3_nt: TGTGCCAGCAGCTTAACCACAGGCTATGGCTACACCTTC
clone_size: -; v_call: TRBV29-1; d_call: -; j_call: TRBJ2-2; cdr3_aa: CSVGVNTGELFF; cdr3_nt: TGCAGCGTTGGAGTGAACACCGGGGAGCTGTTTTTT
clone_size: -; v_call: TRBV6-5; d_call: -; j_call: TRBJ2-1; cdr3_aa: CASSTHTGAEQFF; cdr3_nt: TGTGCCAGCAGTACCCATACGGGGGCTGAGCAGTTCTTC
clone_size: many; v_call: TRBV24-1; d_call: -; j_call: TRBJ2-1; cdr3_aa: CATSGASYNEQFF; cdr3_nt: TGTGCCACCAGTGGGGCCTCCTACAATGAGCAGTTCTTC
clone_size: -; v_call: TRBV27; d_call: TRBD1; j_call: TRBJ2-4; cdr3_aa: CASSLDPGQGPNIQYF; cdr3_nt: TGTGCCAGCAGTTTAGACCCGGGACAGGGGCCTAACATTCAGTACTTC
clone_size: many; v_call: TRBV7-2; d_call: -; j_call: TRBJ1-1; cdr3_aa: CASSIRRVNTEAFF; cdr3_nt: TGTGCCAGCAGCATAAGACGGGTGAACACTGAAGCTTTCTTT
clone_size: -; v_call: TRBV12-3/TRBV12-4; d_call: -; j_call: TRBJ2-1; cdr3_aa: CASRPGRADYNEQFF; cdr3_nt: TGTGCCAGCAGGCCCGGCAGGGCTGATTACAATGAGCAGTTCTTC
clone_size: -; v_call: TRBV20-1; d_call: -; j_call: TRBJ2-7; cdr3_aa: CSARPAVSSYEQYF; cdr3_nt: TGCAGTGCTAGACCTGCGGTTAGCTCCTACGAGCAGTACTTC
clone_size: -; v_call: TRBV2; d_call: -; j_call: TRBJ2-6; cdr3_aa: CASRGGLSGANVLTF; cdr3_nt: TGTGCCAGCAGGGGGGGACTCTCTGGGGCCAACGTCCTGACTTTC
clone_size: -; v_call: TRBV18; d_call: -; j_call: TRBJ1-5; cdr3_aa: CASSPRARPVSRDAISPQHF; cdr3_nt: TGTGCCAGCTCACCACGGGCCAGACCCGTTTCGAGGGACGCAATCAGCCCCCAGCATTTT
clone_size: -; v_call: TRBV12-3/TRBV12-4; d_call: -; j_call: TRBJ2-3; cdr3_aa: CASSFLSLGGQSQDTQYF; cdr3_nt: TGTGCCAGCAGCTTCCTCTCCCTTGGGGGGCAGTCACAAGATACGCAGTATTTT
clone_size: -; v_call: TRBV6-1; d_call: TRBD2; j_call: TRBJ2-5; cdr3_aa: CASNGLAGTQETQYF; cdr3_nt: TGTGCCAGCAACGGACTAGCGGGGACCCAAGAGACCCAGTACTTC
clone_size: few; v_call: TRBV5-3; d_call: TRBD1; j_call: TRBJ2-1; cdr3_aa: CASSLGDRYNEQFF; cdr3_nt: TGTGCCAGCAGCTTGGGGGACAGGTACAATGAGCAGTTCTTC
clone_size: -; v_call: TRBV6-1; d_call: -; j_call: TRBJ2-1; cdr3_aa: CASSEWALNEQFF; cdr3_nt: TGTGCCAGCAGTGAATGGGCCCTGAATGAGCAGTTCTTC
clone_size: few; v_call: TRBV9; d_call: TRBD1; j_call: TRBJ1-6; cdr3_aa: CASSRGDRGHSPLHF; cdr3_nt: TGTGCCAGCAGTCGGGGGGACAGGGGGCATTCACCCCTCCACTTT
clone_size: many; v_call: TRBV7-6; d_call: -; j_call: TRBJ2-5; cdr3_aa: CASSLAPTLGAETQYF; cdr3_nt: TGTGCCAGCAGCTTAGCTCCCACCCTCGGGGCAGAGACCCAGTACTTC
clone_size: -; v_call: TRBV19; d_call: TRBD2; j_call: TRBJ2-1; cdr3_aa: CASSPDGGAGNEQFF; cdr3_nt: TGTGCCAGTAGCCCAGACGGGGGGGCCGGCAATGAGCAGTTCTTC
clone_size: many; v_call: TRBV9; d_call: -; j_call: TRBJ2-5; cdr3_aa: CASSVEGETQYF; cdr3_nt: TGTGCCAGCAGCGTAGAAGGGGAGACCCAGTACTTC
clone_size: few; v_call: TRBV7-3; d_call: TRBD2; j_call: TRBJ2-3; cdr3_aa: CASSASGGAADTQYF; cdr3_nt: TGTGCCAGCAGCGCTAGCGGGGGGGCTGCGGATACGCAGTATTTT